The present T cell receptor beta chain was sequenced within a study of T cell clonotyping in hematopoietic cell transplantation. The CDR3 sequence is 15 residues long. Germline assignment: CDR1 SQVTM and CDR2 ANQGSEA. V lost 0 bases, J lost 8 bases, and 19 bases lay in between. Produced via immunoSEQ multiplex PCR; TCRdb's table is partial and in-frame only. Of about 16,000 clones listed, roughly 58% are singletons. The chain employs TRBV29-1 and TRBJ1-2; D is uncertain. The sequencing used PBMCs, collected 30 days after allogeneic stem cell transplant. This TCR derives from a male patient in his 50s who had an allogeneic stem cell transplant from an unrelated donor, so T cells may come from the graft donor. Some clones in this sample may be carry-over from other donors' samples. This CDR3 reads CSVEDPGRPGGGYTF. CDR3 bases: TGCAGCGTTGAAGACCCCGGAAGACCCGGTGGAGGCTACACCTTC.